These T cell receptor beta chains were read from a single sample in a study of radiotherapy plus CTLA-4 blockade in lung cancer. The method was immunoSEQ multiplex PCR; TCRdb's version includes in-frame clones alone and lacks a portion of them. The sample contains approximately 60,000 clones, approximately 77% of which appear only once. Sample: peripheral blood, taken from a patient treated with radiotherapy plus ipilimumab. Receptor source: a human donor with non-small cell lung cancer who had a complete response to radiotherapy plus ipilimumab. Both conserved end residues are trimmed from each CDR3. Fields, in order: J gene, V gene, clone size, CDR3 protein. Clone sizes are given selectively: once, few, many, or a class where the clone is expanded.

j_call: TRBJ2-7
v_call: TRBV30
clone_size: NA
cdr3_aa: AWSATGDEQY

j_call: TRBJ2-6
v_call: TRBV7-2
clone_size: NA
cdr3_aa: ASRLAGGGANVLT

j_call: TRBJ2-5
v_call: TRBV10-2
clone_size: NA
cdr3_aa: ASSDPQGRRTQETQY

j_call: TRBJ2-5
v_call: TRBV2
clone_size: NA
cdr3_aa: ATNRAPQETQY

j_call: TRBJ1-2
v_call: TRBV7-2
clone_size: NA
cdr3_aa: ASSPAGLGYT

j_call: TRBJ1-2
v_call: TRBV7-9
clone_size: NA
cdr3_aa: ASSLDGTPYGYT

j_call: TRBJ1-2
v_call: TRBV11-3
clone_size: NA
cdr3_aa: ASMGQGAIGYT

j_call: TRBJ1-5
v_call: TRBV19
clone_size: few
cdr3_aa: ASKGHNQPQH

j_call: TRBJ2-7
v_call: TRBV11-3
clone_size: NA
cdr3_aa: ATGGRGNYEQY

j_call: TRBJ2-7
v_call: TRBV14
clone_size: NA
cdr3_aa: ASSQKGRLGGNYEQY

j_call: TRBJ2-5
v_call: TRBV27
clone_size: NA
cdr3_aa: ASSASGTGGRETQY

j_call: TRBJ1-5
v_call: TRBV4-3
clone_size: few
cdr3_aa: ASSQGTGRNQPQH

j_call: TRBJ1-6
v_call: TRBV10-3
clone_size: NA
cdr3_aa: AISEASGLGSPLH

j_call: TRBJ1-3
v_call: TRBV7-2
clone_size: NA
cdr3_aa: ASSLEFGGNTIY

j_call: TRBJ1-4
v_call: TRBV9
clone_size: few
cdr3_aa: ASSETGGGEKLF

j_call: TRBJ2-4
v_call: TRBV19
clone_size: once
cdr3_aa: ASSGRLAGGLIAKNIQY

j_call: TRBJ2-7
v_call: TRBV6-6
clone_size: NA
cdr3_aa: ASRGTGRTYEQY

j_call: TRBJ2-1
v_call: TRBV11-3
clone_size: NA
cdr3_aa: ASSSRLAGKAEQF

j_call: TRBJ2-3
v_call: TRBV14
clone_size: NA
cdr3_aa: ASSKTAAIRADTQY

j_call: TRBJ2-1
v_call: TRBV15
clone_size: NA
cdr3_aa: ATALSGQGRINEQF

j_call: TRBJ2-2
v_call: TRBV11-2
clone_size: NA
cdr3_aa: ASSLWIPPGQGFAGELF

j_call: TRBJ1-1
v_call: TRBV11-2
clone_size: few
cdr3_aa: ASSPSGRNTEAF

j_call: TRBJ1-2
v_call: TRBV2
clone_size: NA
cdr3_aa: ANGQGNYGYT

j_call: TRBJ1-1
v_call: TRBV6-1
clone_size: NA
cdr3_aa: ASRGNGWNTEAF

j_call: TRBJ2-7
v_call: TRBV2
clone_size: NA
cdr3_aa: ASSIRGQTSYEQY

j_call: TRBJ1-2
v_call: TRBV19
clone_size: NA
cdr3_aa: ASSIMGARLYGYT

j_call: TRBJ2-7
v_call: TRBV27
clone_size: NA
cdr3_aa: ASSPTVSYEQY

j_call: TRBJ2-4
v_call: TRBV25-1
clone_size: NA
cdr3_aa: ASSLRNIQY

j_call: TRBJ1-2
v_call: TRBV27
clone_size: NA
cdr3_aa: ASSHRGTNYGYT

j_call: TRBJ1-5
v_call: TRBV2
clone_size: NA
cdr3_aa: ASSEGEFQPQH

j_call: TRBJ2-3
v_call: TRBV2
clone_size: once
cdr3_aa: ARGGSAASTDTQY

j_call: TRBJ1-3
v_call: TRBV10-1
clone_size: NA
cdr3_aa: ASSESDWYGLSSGNTIY

j_call: TRBJ2-1
v_call: TRBV7-7
clone_size: NA
cdr3_aa: ASSPTAGQTEQF

j_call: TRBJ2-3
v_call: TRBV4-1
clone_size: NA
cdr3_aa: ASSQPLGGTQY

j_call: TRBJ2-1
v_call: TRBV10-2
clone_size: few
cdr3_aa: ASSEVAGWQF

j_call: TRBJ2-5
v_call: TRBV11-2
clone_size: NA
cdr3_aa: ASKRETQY

j_call: TRBJ1-2
v_call: TRBV6-5
clone_size: NA
cdr3_aa: ASSSWTGLNYGYT

j_call: TRBJ2-2
v_call: TRBV18
clone_size: NA
cdr3_aa: ASSPFRGRVQTGELF